This entry lists 28 T cell receptor beta chains sequenced from one sample in a study of patients and donors after allogeneic stem cell transplantation. A single record per CDR3 protein comes from TCRdb applying MiXCR to the RT-PCR reads. The sample holds roughly 940,000 distinct CDR3 sequences, more than 15% seen once. Specimen: blood, either unsorted or a sorted T cell fraction (not recorded which). The receptors here all came from a human donor who was either an allogeneic HSCT recipient or a stem cell or donor lymphocyte infusion donor (not recorded which). It is not recorded whose cells these are; they may come from a transplant donor.

This clonotype was seen a handful of times. V gene TRBV6-1 combines with J gene TRBJ2-3; the match to TRBD2 covers 9 bases. The J segment lost 3 bases and the V segment lost 8 bases, leaving 9 bases of the junction unmatched. The CDR3 is 15 amino acids. Germline lookup yields CDR1 MNHNS and CDR2 SASEGT. The CDR3 here is CASGGGSGGTDTQYF. CDR3 DNA sequence: TGTGCCAGCGGCGGAGGTAGCGGGGGAACAGATACGCAGTATTTT.

The chain carries TRBV3-1 and TRBJ2-1; D gene ambiguous. The CDR3 is 15 amino acids. Germline-derived CDR1 and CDR2 are LGHDT and YNNKEL (reference sequence). The ends were cut back, 5 bases at V and 2 bases at J, with 13 bases in the middle. The chain's CDR3 is CASSANPTPYNEQFF. Written as DNA, the CDR3 is TGTGCCAGCAGCGCAAATCCAACTCCCTACAATGAGCAGTTCTTC.

This clonotype occurred a few times. The CDR3 DNA reads TGCAGTGCTTTGGGGGACAACCAAGAGACCCAGTACTTC. Translation: CSALGDNQETQYF. The V and J genes are TRBV20-1 and TRBJ2-5; TRBD1 is a possible D gene (6 bases). The length of the CDR3 is 13 residues. Per the germline V gene, CDR1 is DFQATT and CDR2 is SNEGSKA (reference sequence). Deletions cut 5 bases from V and 0 bases from J, with 10 bases between.

The chain joins TRBV12-3 or TRBV12-4 to TRBJ1-1; D unclear. The germline V and J ends were trimmed by 3 bases and 10 bases, with 12 bases remaining between them. The CDR3 is made up of 12 amino acids. Here the CDR3 DNA reads TGTGCCAGCAGTTTTGTTACTCGGGTAGCTTTCTTT. This codes for CASSFVTRVAFF.

The chain is built from TRBV9 and TRBJ2-1; 7 bases map to TRBD2. Germline assignment: CDR1 SGDLS and CDR2 YYNGEE. The CDR3 extends over 13 amino acids. V lost 2 bases to trimming and J lost 6 bases; unmatched junction nucleotides: 2. The CDR3 nucleotides are TGTGCCAGCAGCGTCAGGACTAGCAATGAGCAGTTCTTC. Amino acids: CASSVRTSNEQFF.

This clonotype was seen a few times. The V gene is TRBV27, the J gene TRBJ1-6; a possible D gene is TRBD1 (6 bases). Germline CDR1 and CDR2: MNHEY and SMNVEV (reference sequence). V was cut by 0 bases and J by 10 bases, with 13 bases left in between. The CDR3 runs to 15 residues. The CDR3 is CASSLSSQGQSPLHF. The CDR3 DNA reads TGTGCCAGCAGTTTATCGTCGCAGGGGCAGTCACCCCTCCACTTT.

This clonotype was seen a handful of times. No conserved phenylalanine or tryptophan ends this CDR3, so it is likely a read error. The limits of the CDR3 on the DNA are not certain, so only TCRdb's listed CDR3 is given. The chain combines TRBV19 with TRBJ1-5; the D call TRBD1 from the table was never checked on the DNA. The CDR3 is 11 amino acids in total, end residues counted. CDR1 and CDR2 from the germline V gene are LNHDA and SQIVND (reference sequence). CDR3 loop: CASSISRTGGL.

This clonotype was found once. The chain joins TRBV9 to TRBJ2-1; D unresolved. Trimming shortened V by 4 bases and J by 5 bases, and 16 bases separated the two germline ends. The CDR3 is made up of 15 amino acids. The V gene's germline CDR1 is SGDLS and CDR2 YYNGEE. This CDR3 reads CASSPRGNADNEQFF. The CDR3 bases are TGTGCCAGCAGCCCGCGAGGAAACGCAGACAATGAGCAGTTCTTC.

The chain recombines TRBV4-3 with TRBJ2-3, with 12 nucleotides matching TRBD2. This CDR3 region has 18 residues. V lost 0 bases to trimming and J lost 1 base; unmatched junction nucleotides: 5. Germline V gene data show CDR1 as LGHNA and CDR2 as YSLEER. The DNA of the CDR3 is TGCGCCAGCAGCCAAGAACCTAGCGGGGGGGCGGGCACAGATACGCAGTATTTT. This translates into CASSQEPSGGAGTDTQYF.

The CDR3 DNA sequence: TGCAGTGCTAGACGGGGCAGGGGGGTCACTGAAGCTTTCTTT. Translation gives CSARRGRGVTEAFF. J is TRBJ1-1 and V is TRBV20-1; TRBD1 aligns across 7 bases. With 2 bases clipped from V and 4 bases from J, the junction kept 7 bases outside the gene matches. The V gene's germline CDR1 is DFQATT and CDR2 SNEGSKA (reference sequence). The CDR3 sequence is 14 residues long.

This clonotype was seen a handful of times. The V gene is TRBV7-9, the J gene TRBJ2-2; no clear D. Trimming took 4 bases from V and 7 from J, leaving 7 bases between them. The CDR3 length is 12 residues. CDR1 and CDR2 (germline): SEHNR, FQNEAQ (reference sequence). CDR3 nucleotides: TGTGCCAGCAGCTACGAGGTCGGGGAGCTGTTTTTT. Protein sequence: CASSYEVGELFF.

This clonotype was detected a few times. The rearrangement joins TRBV6-1 to TRBJ2-1; 7 bases match TRBD2. V shed 8 bases, J shed 8 bases, and the junction held 15 bases outside the gene matches. The CDR3 contains 15 residues. CDR1 is MNHNS and CDR2 is SASEGT in the germline V gene. CDR3 sequence reads: CASLAGTTFGDEQFF. In DNA, the CDR3 is TGTGCCAGCCTCGCCGGGACTACCTTTGGGGATGAGCAGTTCTTC.

The chain has TRBV4-1 and TRBJ2-7; D call uncertain. This CDR3 is built from 15 residues. Germline CDR1 MGHRA, CDR2 YSYEKL. Trimming removed 0 bases from V and 5 bases from J, with 14 bases in between. The CDR3 loop is CASSQDPGAGDEQYF. The CDR3 coding sequence is TGCGCCAGCAGCCAAGATCCGGGCGCTGGCGACGAGCAGTACTTC.

This clonotype was seen more than once but under ten times. This chain links TRBV12-3 or TRBV12-4 with TRBJ2-4; no definite D call. V was clipped by 8 bases and J by 6 bases, with 8 bases between them. CDR3 length: 11 residues. The CDR3 DNA reads as TGTGCCAGCGGGTGGGGAAACATTCAGTACTTC. This codes for CASGWGNIQYF.

This clonotype occurred a few times. V is TRBV5-1 and J is TRBJ1-4; D ambiguous. V dropped 4 bases and J dropped 0 bases, with 10 bases sitting between them. CDR3 length: 15 amino acids. Germline V lookup: CDR1 SGHRS, CDR2 YFSETQ. DNA of the CDR3: TGCGCCAGCAGCCGCGAGGGAGCAACTAATGAAAAACTGTTTTTT. This gives the protein CASSREGATNEKLFF.

The chain carries TRBV12-3 or TRBV12-4 and TRBJ2-3; tentative D call: TRBD2 (6 bases). The CDR3 spans 16 residues. Trimming left V 0 bases short and J 3 bases short, with 13 bases between. The CDR3 DNA is TGTGCCAGCAGTTTAGCGCTCGGGGGTGGAACAGATACGCAGTATTTT. This translates into CASSLALGGGTDTQYF.

This chain links TRBV12-3 or TRBV12-4 with TRBJ1-2, with TRBD1 matching over 7 bases. There are 15 residues in the CDR3. V lost 5 bases and J lost 6; bases outside the gene matches: 12. In nucleotides, the CDR3 is TGTGCCAGCAGTCTAGTAGGGGACAGCAGTGATGGCTACACCTTC. Translated, it gives CASSLVGDSSDGYTF.

The rearrangement joins TRBV4-3 to TRBJ2-1, with TRBD2 matching 12 bases. Looked up from germline, CDR1 is LGHNA and CDR2 is YSLEER. After removal of 0 bases from V and 5 bases from J, the junction contained 2 bases not matched to a gene. The CDR3 runs 16 residues. The CDR3 loop is CASSQEGLAGHNEQFF. The CDR3 nucleotides are TGCGCCAGCAGCCAAGAGGGACTAGCGGGCCACAATGAGCAGTTCTTC.

In this sample, this clonotype turned up a few times. The rearrangement joins TRBV6-1 to TRBJ1-2; 7 bases map to TRBD1. Germline trimming cut 7 bases from V and 4 bases from J; bases unmatched to any gene: 9. The germline V gene encodes CDR1 MNHNS and CDR2 SASEGT. This CDR3 region has 14 residues. The CDR3 here is CASNPTGRSYGYTF. CDR3 nucleotides: TGTGCCAGCAACCCGACAGGGAGATCCTATGGCTACACCTTC.

This clonotype was counted between two and nine times. The chain is built from TRBV9 and TRBJ2-5; 8 bases fit TRBD2. J gave up 3 bases and V 3 bases, and 16 bases lay outside the gene matches. Per the germline V gene, CDR1 is SGDLS and CDR2 is YYNGEE. There are 18 residues in the CDR3. CDR3: CASSASAPGLGRKETQYF. CDR3 DNA: TGTGCCAGCAGCGCGTCAGCTCCGGGACTAGGGAGGAAAGAGACCCAGTACTTC.

Only a few counts were recorded for this clonotype. This chain links TRBV9 with TRBJ1-3; tentatively, D is TRBD1 (6 bases). V lost 3 bases, J lost 2 bases, and 9 bases lay in between. Germline CDR1 and CDR2: SGDLS and YYNGEE. The CDR3 loop spans 14 amino acids. As DNA, the CDR3 is TGTGCCAGCAGCGAGGGGGTTGCTGGAAACACCATATATTTT. Its translation: CASSEGVAGNTIYF. Filled out from reference TRBV9 and TRBJ1-3, the complete variable domain reads DSGVTQTPKHLITATGQRVTLRCSPRSGDLSVYWYQQSLDQGLQFLIQYYNGEERAKGNILERFSAQQFPDLHSELNLSSLELGDSALYFCASSEGVAGNTIYFGEGSWLTVV.

The sample holds a few counts of this clonotype. This sequence joins TRBV6-1 and TRBJ1-6; TRBD1 is a possible D gene (5 bases). V lost 7 bases and J 7 bases, leaving 11 bases between the germline ends. The germline V gene has CDR1 MNHNS and CDR2 SASEGT. The CDR3 loop spans 13 amino acids. In nucleotides, the CDR3 is TGTGCCAGCACGGGCGGGACGAATTCACCCCTCCACTTT. It translates to CASTGGTNSPLHF.

This clonotype occurred many times. Here the CDR3 reads CASSQTGGSNQPQHF. The CDR3 coding sequence is TGTGCCAGCAGTCAGACAGGGGGAAGCAATCAGCCCCAGCATTTT. The chain links TRBV6-1 to TRBJ1-5, with 9 bases identical to TRBD1. This CDR3 has 15 amino acids. CDR1 is MNHNS, CDR2 SASEGT, per germline. Germline trimming cut 5 bases from V and 1 base from J; bases unmatched to any gene: 3.

The chain has TRBV3-1 and TRBJ2-7; 13 nucleotides align to TRBD2. This CDR3 is 17 amino acids long. In germline, CDR1 is LGHDT, CDR2 YNNKEL (reference sequence). Losses at the gene ends were 4 bases for V and 3 bases for J; bases not matched to a gene: 9. The CDR3 region has the DNA TGTGCCAGCAGCCCCTGGACTAGCGGGGGTTGGGTCTACGAGCAGTACTTC. Translation gives CASSPWTSGGWVYEQYF.

This clonotype has a single count. The DNA for the CDR3 is TGTGCCAGCAGTAAGGTTTCCACCGGGGAGCTGTTTTTT. Protein sequence: CASSKVSTGELFF. The chain combines TRBV6-1 with TRBJ2-2; no firm D call. Germline V CDR1 and CDR2: MNHNS, SASEGT. The CDR3 is 13 amino acids. Between the trimmed V and J ends, which lost 5 bases and 4 bases, there was a span of 8 bases.

A few counts support this clonotype. V usage is TRBV10-3 and J usage is TRBJ2-7; the D gene is possibly TRBD2 (5 bases). Per the germline V gene, CDR1 is ENHRY and CDR2 is SYGVKD. The CDR3 covers 11 residues. The ends were cut back, 7 bases at V and 5 bases at J, with 9 bases in the middle. CDR3 protein: CAIMRENEQYF. The CDR3, as DNA: TGTGCCATCATGAGGGAAAACGAGCAGTACTTC.

This clonotype came up a few times. The genes are TRBV9 and TRBJ1-6, with D possibly being TRBD1 (5 bases). The CDR3 extends over 13 amino acids. V was trimmed by 10 bases and J by 6 bases, leaving 14 bases between them. CDR1 is SGDLS, CDR2 YYNGEE, per germline. The CDR3 sequence: CAGGAGPNSPLHF. The DNA of the CDR3 is TGTGCCGGCGGGGCAGGCCCTAATTCACCCCTCCACTTT.

The gene calls are TRBV3-1 and TRBJ2-5, with TRBD2 as a possible D gene (6 bases). The germline V and J ends were trimmed by 8 bases and 5 bases, with 18 bases remaining between them. Germline V lookup: CDR1 LGHDT, CDR2 YNNKEL (reference sequence). The CDR3 is made up of 14 amino acids. This CDR3 reads CASSGTFKEETQYF. The CDR3 nucleotides read TGTGCCAGCTCCGGGACTTTCAAGGAGGAGACCCAGTACTTC.